The clone carrying this T cell receptor (beta chain) turned up a few times. The antigen remains unidentified. The sample is drawn from a study of T cells in narcolepsy. Findings and limits, study-wide: HCRT-specific and TRIB2-specific autoreactive clonotypes appeared among same-patient CSF and blood CD4+ clonotypes.

This table comes from immunoSEQ multiplex PCR, and its TCRdb copy is limited to in-frame clones, with some not included. The table records 25,000 to 35,000 clones, roughly four fifths of them present only once. In germline, CDR1 is SQVTM, CDR2 ANQGSEA. The length of the CDR3 is 14 residues. V was shortened by 3 bases and J by 8 bases, with 17 bases between the two germline ends. J is TRBJ2-1 and V is TRBV29-1, with D tentatively TRBD2 (5 bases). The sequenced material came from CD45RA- memory CD4+ T cells from PBMCs. This clonotype was sampled from a human donor with narcolepsy. CDR3 in amino acids: CSVDTREGHYEQFF. The CDR3 nucleotides are TGCAGCGTTGATACCCGGGAAGGGCACTATGAGCAGTTCTTC.